This entry describes one T cell receptor beta chain. The CDR3 has 15 residues. In germline, CDR1 is SGHRS, CDR2 YFSETQ. Libraries were prepared by immunoSEQ multiplex PCR; TCRdb keeps only in-frame clonotypes and omits some of them. The repertoire has roughly 130,000 clones, 81% of them found once; the top ten carry 1.5% to 2%. The data were taken from a study of radiation and T cells in renal cell carcinoma. This sample's time point: blood 2 weeks post-SBRT. The treatment was: 15 Gy SBRT to primary tumor, nephrectomy 4 weeks later. The receptor comes from a woman aged 60 to 75 with renal cell carcinoma. Specimen: blood, collected from a patient whose treatment included radiotherapy and nephrectomy. V usage is TRBV5-1 and J usage is TRBJ2-5; a weak D match, TRBD1 (5 bases). TRBJ2-7 matches the DNA end more closely, so the J call is doubtful. The chain's CDR3 is CASSLDRNLIYEQYF. CDR3 bases: TGCGCCAGCAGCTTAGACAGAAATCTGATCTACGAGCAGTACTTC.